These 3 T cell receptor beta chains share one sample of origin, sequenced in a study of OX40 agonist ivuxolimab in advanced cancers. Measured with immunoSEQ multiplex PCR; TCRdb has only the in-frame clones, and not every one. This sample has 30,000 or so clones, with 90% to 95% found just once. This specimen consisted of CD4+ or CD8+ T cells sorted from blood, obtained in a trial of the OX40 agonist ivuxolimab. These receptors came from an adult with an advanced solid tumor such as melanoma, head and neck, liver or kidney cancer.

J is TRBJ2-7 and V is TRBV28; 7 bases fit TRBD2. The germline V gene has CDR1 MDHEN and CDR2 SYDVKM. The CDR3 totals 14 residues. V was pared by 3 bases and J by 3 bases, with 5 bases of the junction left unmatched. CDR3 sequence reads: CASSFVASGYEQYF. CDR3 DNA: TGTGCCAGCAGTTTTGTGGCTAGCGGCTACGAGCAGTACTTC.

This clone occurred once. The CDR3 DNA sequence: TGCACCAGCAGGCGGGACAGGGGCCACACCGGGGAGCTGTTTTTT. Translation gives CTSRRDRGHTGELFF. J is TRBJ2-2 and V is TRBV1; the D call of TRBD1 is as the table states it, not checked on the DNA. TRBV1 is a known pseudogene. The CDR3 length is 15 residues.

The chain links TRBV7-6 to TRBJ2-1; D remains unclear. Germline values: CDR1 SGHVS, CDR2 FNYEAQ. There are 15 residues in the CDR3. V lost 5 bases and J lost 5, with 16 bases in between. In DNA, the CDR3 is TGTGCCAGCAGCCTGCGACCGTCTCAGGACAATGAGCAGTTCTTC. It yields the protein CASSLRPSQDNEQFF.